One sample yielded the 2 T cell receptor beta chains listed below, sequenced in a study of T cell responses to AZD1222 COVID-19 vaccine. Profiled with immunoSEQ multiplex PCR; TCRdb holds only in-frame clones, not every one. The sample holds fewer than 130,000 clones; 81% are singletons and the top ten take 4.6%. Sequences were derived from peripheral blood, sampled on day 0 of AZD1222 vaccination. The receptors were gathered from an adult in good health.

V gene TRBV5-6 combines with J gene TRBJ2-7; 7 bases match TRBD1. The CDR3 is 15 amino acids. V gave up 1 base and J gave up 4 bases; unmatched junction bases: 8. Per germline, CDR1 SGHDT and CDR2 YYEEEE. As DNA, the CDR3 is TGTGCCAGCAGCTTGTGGGACAGAAAAAGGTACGAGCAGTACTTC. It encodes CASSLWDRKRYEQYF.

This rearrangement joins TRBV6-2 or TRBV6-3 to TRBJ1-1, with TRBD1 as a possible D gene (6 bases). In germline, CDR1 is MNHEY, CDR2 SVGEGT. V lost 7 bases and J lost 11, with 23 bases in between. This CDR3 is built from 14 residues. CDR3 loop: CASIPGHRPHGAFF. In DNA, the CDR3 is TGTGCCAGCATCCCGGGACATAGGCCCCATGGGGCTTTCTTT.